This record concerns one TCR beta chain sequence. Antigen specificity is unknown. The data belong to a study of graft-versus-host responses after intestinal transplantation. The overall study: All recipients were transplanted with multivisceral, liver-intestinal, or isolated intestinal grafts. Anti-thymocyte globulin was used for induction in all recipients, who then took tacrolimus and steroids for about three years.

Sequencing used immunoSEQ multiplex PCR; TCRdb keeps in-frame clones, though not all of them. Among about 120,000 clones listed, 90% were seen once. Whole-study results and caveats: Allograft graft-versus-host to host-versus-graft clonal ratios ran high in patients with graft-donor T cell macrochimerism.

V lost 5 bases and J lost 2; bases outside the gene matches: 2. The CDR3 runs 13 residues. The germline CDR1 and CDR2 sequences are SGHTA and FQGTGA. V and J are TRBV7-3 and TRBJ1-2; TRBD1 aligns across 7 bases. The TCR comes from a human donor who received an intestinal transplant. Sequencing was performed on unstimulated CD4+ T cells sorted from spleen or lymph node cells, taken before intestinal transplant. CDR3 amino acids: CASSAGQNYGYTF. The DNA for the CDR3 is TGTGCCAGCAGCGCGGGACAGAACTATGGCTACACCTTC. Supplemented by reference TRBV7-3 and TRBJ1-2, the full variable domain reads GAGVSQTPSNKVTEKGKYVELRCDPISGHTALYWYRQSLGQGPEFLIYFQGTGAADDSGLPNDRFFAVRPEGSVSTLKIQRTERGDSAVYLCASSAGQNYGYTFGSGTRLTVV.